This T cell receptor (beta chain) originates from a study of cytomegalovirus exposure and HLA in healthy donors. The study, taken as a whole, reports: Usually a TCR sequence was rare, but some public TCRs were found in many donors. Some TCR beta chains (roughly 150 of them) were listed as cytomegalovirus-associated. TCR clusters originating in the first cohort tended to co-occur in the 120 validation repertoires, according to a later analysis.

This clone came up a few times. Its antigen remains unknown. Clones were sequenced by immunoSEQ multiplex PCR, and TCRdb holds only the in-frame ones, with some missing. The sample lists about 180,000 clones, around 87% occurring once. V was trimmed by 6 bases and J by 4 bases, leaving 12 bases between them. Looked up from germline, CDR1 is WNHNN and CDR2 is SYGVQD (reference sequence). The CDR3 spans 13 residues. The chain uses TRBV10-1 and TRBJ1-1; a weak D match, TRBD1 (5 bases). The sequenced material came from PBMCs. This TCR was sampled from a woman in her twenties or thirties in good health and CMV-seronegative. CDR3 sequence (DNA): TGCGCCAGCAGCTCCGGAAGGGGCACTGAAGCTTTCTTT. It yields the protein CASSSGRGTEAFF.